Shown below are 19 T cell receptor beta chains from a single sample sequenced in a study of monozygotic twins with inflammatory bowel disease. TCRdb re-called the 5' RACE reads and gives one entry per CDR3 protein, without DNA. The record lists hundreds of thousands of distinct CDR3 sequences, of which the ten most abundant hold 2% to 3%. The sample taken for sequencing was blood. All receptors come from a human donor with ulcerative colitis or Crohn's disease, or a healthy co-twin of an affected twin (not recorded which).

The rearrangement joins TRBV10-3 to TRBJ2-1; TCRdb selects TRBD1, and the lack of DNA leaves this call unchecked. Germline V lookup: CDR1 ENHRY, CDR2 SYGVKD. The CDR3 length is 15 residues. The CDR3 sequence: CAISEPGTPYNEQFF.

The chain carries TRBV3-1 and TRBJ2-5; TCRdb reports TRBD2, a call that lacks DNA to check it against. The CDR3 extends over 18 amino acids. The V gene's germline CDR1 is LGHDT and CDR2 YNNKEL (reference sequence). This chain's CDR3 is CASSPGTSGRLFQETQYF.

V gene TRBV5-1 combines with J gene TRBJ2-1; TCRdb reports TRBD1, a call that lacks DNA to check it against. Germline CDR1 is SGHRS and CDR2 is YFSETQ. The CDR3 sequence is 14 residues long. This chain's CDR3 is CASSFGGQPGEQFF.

This chain joins TRBV21-1 and TRBJ1-5; checking the TCRdb D call of TRBD1 is not possible without DNA. TRBV21-1 is a pseudogene. This CDR3 has 15 residues. CDR3 residues: CASPEAGQGNQPQHF.

The V call is TRBV12-3 or TRBV12-4, the J call TRBJ2-7; checking the TCRdb D call of TRBD1 is not possible without DNA. The CDR3 length is 13 residues. CDR3 in amino acids: CASSRDTGYEQYF.

The chain links TRBV7-9 to TRBJ1-2. The CDR3 runs 13 residues. Germline CDR1 reads SEHNR; CDR2 reads FQNEAQ (reference sequence). The CDR3 loop reads CASSLGLNYGYTF.

The V call is TRBV6-1, the J call TRBJ2-1; TCRdb's D gene call, TRBD1, goes unchecked for lack of DNA. From germline, CDR1 is MNHNS and CDR2 SASEGT. The CDR3 contains 15 residues. CDR3 sequence: CASSPAGQGANEQFF.

The chain recombines TRBV7-2 with TRBJ1-1. Germline CDR1 reads SGHTA; CDR2 reads FQGNSA. This CDR3 region has 16 residues. The CDR3 sequence: CASSPSRTSPNTEAFF.

The rearrangement links TRBV7-8 to TRBJ2-5; the TRBD2 assignment by TCRdb is unverifiable without DNA. CDR1 and CDR2 (germline): SGHVS, FQNEAQ. This CDR3 spans 14 amino acids. The CDR3 loop reads CASSLPGLEETQYF.

The chain links TRBV4-2 to TRBJ1-2; no DNA is available, so the TRBD1 call from TCRdb remains unchecked. CDR3 size: 17 residues. CDR1 and CDR2 from the germline V gene are LGHNA and YNFKEQ. The chain's CDR3 is CASSQAAGGNGAYGYTF.

The V and J genes are TRBV27 and TRBJ1-3; checking the TCRdb D call of TRBD1 is not possible without DNA. The CDR3 sequence is 13 residues long. Per the germline V gene, CDR1 is MNHEY and CDR2 is SMNVEV (reference sequence). CDR3 sequence reads: CASSPWNGNTIYF.

This sequence joins TRBV7-9 and TRBJ1-5; TCRdb indicates TRBD1, and absent DNA this call remains unverified. Germline CDR1 and CDR2: SEHNR and FQNEAQ (reference sequence). This CDR3 is built from 13 residues. CDR3 loop: CASSQDWDQPQHF.

This rearrangement joins TRBV7-8 to TRBJ2-3; the TCRdb call, TRBD1, lacks DNA for checking. This CDR3 comprises 15 residues. CDR1 and CDR2 from the germline V gene are SGHVS and FQNEAQ. CDR3 residues: CASGGRTASTDTQYF.

The J gene is TRBJ2-3, the V gene TRBV28; TCRdb picks TRBD1, but there is no DNA to check that call. Germline V gene sequence: CDR1 MDHEN, CDR2 SYDVKM. The CDR3 contains 14 residues. The CDR3 protein is CASRPRGGTDTQYF. The whole variable domain, remainder taken from reference TRBV28 and TRBJ2-3, is DVKVTQSSRYLVKRTGEKVFLECVQDMDHENMFWYRQDPGLGLRLIYFSYDVKMKEKGDIPEGYSVSREKKERFSLILESASTNQTSMYLCASRPRGGTDTQYFGPGTRLTVL.

CDR3 region: CASSLELADTDTQYF. The chain employs TRBV11-2 and TRBJ2-3. The CDR3 sequence is 15 residues long. CDR1 and CDR2 (germline): SGHAT, FQNNGV. The full variable domain, rest sourced from reference TRBV11-2 and TRBJ2-3, is EAGVAQSPRYKIIEKRQSVAFWCNPISGHATLYWYQQILGQGPKLLIQFQNNGVVDDSQLPKDRFSAERLKGVDSTLKIQPAKLEDSAVYLCASSLELADTDTQYFGPGTRLTVL.

This chain links TRBV19 with TRBJ2-1; checking the TCRdb D call of TRBD1 is not possible without DNA. The CDR3 length is 15 residues. Germline V gives CDR1 LNHDA, CDR2 SQIVND (reference sequence). CDR3 sequence reads: CASSIIQGVDNEQFF.

This chain links TRBV10-3 with TRBJ2-7; TCRdb's D call, TRBD2, is unchecked because there is no DNA. The CDR3 has 15 residues. In germline, CDR1 is ENHRY, CDR2 SYGVKD. The CDR3: CAIRGLAGDSYEQYF.

The gene calls are TRBV7-2 and TRBJ2-2; TCRdb names TRBD1, which stays unverified in the absence of DNA. The CDR3 contains 12 residues. Germline V gene lookup returns CDR1 SGHTA and CDR2 FQGNSA. CDR3 sequence reads: CASSFQGGELFF.

The V gene is TRBV5-1, the J gene TRBJ1-5; the D call of TRBD1 rests on TCRdb alone, since no DNA is present to check it. The CDR3 is 18 residues long. CDR1 is SGHRS, CDR2 YFSETQ, per germline. This chain's CDR3 is CASSPGQGAGGSNQPQHF.